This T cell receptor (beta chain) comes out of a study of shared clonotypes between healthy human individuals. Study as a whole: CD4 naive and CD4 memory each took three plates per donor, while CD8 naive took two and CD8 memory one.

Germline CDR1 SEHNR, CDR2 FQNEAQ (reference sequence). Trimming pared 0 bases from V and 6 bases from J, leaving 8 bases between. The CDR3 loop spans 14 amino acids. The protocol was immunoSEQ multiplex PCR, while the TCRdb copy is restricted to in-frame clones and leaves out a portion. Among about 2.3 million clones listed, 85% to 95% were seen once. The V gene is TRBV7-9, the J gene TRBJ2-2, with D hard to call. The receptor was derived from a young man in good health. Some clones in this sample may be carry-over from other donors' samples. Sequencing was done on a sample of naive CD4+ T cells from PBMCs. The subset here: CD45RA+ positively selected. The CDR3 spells CASSLAGYPGELFF. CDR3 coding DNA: TGTGCCAGCAGCTTAGCTGGGTATCCCGGGGAGCTGTTTTTT.